The 14 T cell receptor beta chains in this list originate from one sample, sequenced in a study of beta chain features in type 1 diabetes. The investigators reverse transcribed all of the isolated RNA, so they sequenced expressed TCRB transcripts. The repertoire was sequenced with immunoSEQ multiplex PCR; TCRdb's copy has only in-frame clones and lacks some. Of around 170,000 clones detected, 9% appear once; the ten largest clones hold around 0.7%. Their antigens are not known. Study-wide findings and caveats: When Type 1 diabetes patients were examined, their TCRB CDR3s proved moderately but significantly shorter in all four CD4+ subsets.

The sequencing sample was made of central memory CD4+ T cells from blood. All receptors come from a woman aged 25 to 39 with type 1 diabetes.

The chain joins TRBV11-2 to TRBJ2-7; tentative D call: TRBD1 (5 bases). The length of the CDR3 is 15 residues. Trimming cost V 1 base and J 4 bases, with 14 bases left between them. The V gene's germline CDR1 is SGHAT and CDR2 FQNNGV. The CDR3 DNA follows: TGTGCCAGCAGCTTAGCCTACTGGAAGGGGTACGAGCAGTACTTC. Protein sequence: CASSLAYWKGYEQYF.

This chain links TRBV6-5 with TRBJ2-7; perhaps TRBD1 as D (5 bases). From germline, CDR1 is MNHEY and CDR2 SVGAGI. The CDR3 totals 13 residues. Trimming took off 7 bases at V and 2 bases at J, with 12 bases between the two ends. The CDR3: CASTAGSTYEQYF. The CDR3 DNA follows: TGTGCCAGCACGGCAGGGTCGACCTACGAGCAGTACTTC.

CDR3 nucleotide sequence: TGTGCCTGGAGGACGGACAGGGGATCTAATGAAAAACTGTTTTTT. It yields the protein CAWRTDRGSNEKLFF. The J gene is TRBJ1-4, the V gene TRBV30; 9 bases align to TRBD1. Germline V gene lookup returns CDR1 GTSNPN and CDR2 SVGIG (reference sequence). The V gene end was trimmed by 3 bases and the J gene end by 3 bases; junction bases not matched to a gene: 5. This CDR3 has 15 amino acids.

The chain combines TRBV25-1 with TRBJ2-5; D is undetermined. From germline, CDR1 is MGHDK and CDR2 SYGVNS. This CDR3 comprises 13 residues. The V end was cut by 4 bases, the J end by 3 bases, with 9 bases between. The CDR3 coding sequence is TGTGCCAGCAGTGTGGTCAGTAAAGAGACCCAGTACTTC. It encodes CASSVVSKETQYF.

The CDR3 is CASSPQTGTGVDEQFF. The CDR3 bases are TGTGCCAGCAGCCCCCAAACCGGGACAGGGGTCGATGAGCAGTTCTTC. The chain combines TRBV13 with TRBJ2-1, with TRBD1 matching over 10 bases. The ends lost 5 bases at V and 8 bases at J; junction bases unmatched: 12. CDR3 size: 16 residues. CDR1 is PRHDT and CDR2 is FYEKMQ in the germline V gene (reference sequence).

The chain recombines TRBV7-3 with TRBJ2-6; 9 bases match TRBD1. The germline gives CDR1 SGHTA, CDR2 FQGTGA. V shed 2 bases, J shed 1 base, and the junction held 3 bases outside the gene matches. The CDR3 length is 17 residues. CDR3: CASSLFGTGSGANVLTF. As DNA, the CDR3 is TGTGCCAGCAGCTTATTCGGGACAGGGTCTGGGGCCAACGTCCTGACTTTC.

This clone was seen more than once but under ten times. The chain joins TRBV15 to TRBJ2-5; possibly TRBD1 for D (6 bases). Trimming took 3 bases from V and 5 from J, leaving 10 bases between them. The germline CDR1 and CDR2 sequences are LNHNV and YYDKDF (reference sequence). This CDR3 has 13 amino acids. The CDR3 is CATSSGDMETQYF. The CDR3 DNA is TGTGCCACCAGCAGTGGGGACATGGAGACCCAGTACTTC.

In DNA form, the CDR3 reads TGTGCCAGCACATCCCGGGACAGGGTTCACTCTGGGGCCAACGTCCTGACTTTC. Protein: CASTSRDRVHSGANVLTF. The chain couples TRBV27 to TRBJ2-6; TRBD1 matches at 9 bases. Trimming at V came to 7 bases and at J to 0 bases, leaving 10 bases not matched to a gene. Germline assignment: CDR1 MNHEY and CDR2 SMNVEV (reference sequence). This CDR3 comprises 18 residues.

The chain links TRBV6-6 to TRBJ2-2, with D uncertain. Germline CDR1 and CDR2: MNHNY and SVGAGI (reference sequence). This CDR3 has 13 residues. V dropped 0 bases and J dropped 10 bases, with 9 bases sitting between them. Here the CDR3 DNA reads TGTGCCAGCAGTTACTCGAGGCCGGAGGAGCTGTTTTTT. Protein sequence: CASSYSRPEELFF.

V usage is TRBV19 and J usage is TRBJ1-4; the D is unclear. The CDR3 is 12 residues long. Germline V gene sequence: CDR1 LNHDA, CDR2 SQIVND (reference sequence). Trimming removed 5 bases at V and 5 bases at J, with 6 bases between. The CDR3: CASSHGNEKLFF. DNA for the CDR3: TGTGCCAGTAGTCACGGGAATGAAAAACTGTTTTTT.

This clone has only a few counts. V is TRBV5-1 and J is TRBJ2-1, with 8 bases matching TRBD1. The CDR3 spans 15 residues. Germline CDR1 and CDR2: SGHRS and YFSETQ. J gave up 0 bases and V 7 bases, and 6 bases lay outside the gene matches. CDR3 nucleotide sequence: TGCGCCAGCGAAACCGGACAGGGCTCCTACAATGAGCAGTTCTTC. It yields the protein CASETGQGSYNEQFF.

The CDR3 DNA reads TGTGCCAGCAGACGGACTAGCGGGACAGCTGAGCAGTTCTTC. Encoded protein: CASRRTSGTAEQFF. The chain recombines TRBV27 with TRBJ2-1, with 12 bases lining up with TRBD2. V lost 6 bases to trimming and J lost 9 bases; unmatched junction nucleotides: 6. The CDR3 has 14 residues. The germline gives CDR1 MNHEY, CDR2 SMNVEV (reference sequence).

This clone came up a few times. The CDR3 is CSVEATGRTDTQYF. For the CDR3, the DNA is TGCAGCGTTGAAGCGACAGGCCGCACAGATACGCAGTATTTT. The V call is TRBV29-1, the J call TRBJ2-3; perhaps TRBD1 as D (6 bases). This CDR3 region has 14 residues. Trimming stripped 1 base from V and 1 base from J, with 9 bases between. CDR1 is SQVTM and CDR2 is ANQGSEA in the germline V gene.

The table lists this clone with a few counts. The CDR3 nucleotides read TGTGCCAGCAGCTTAGATGGGAGGGAGGGGGGCATTCAGTACTTC. Translating gives CASSLDGREGGIQYF. V is TRBV7-2 and J is TRBJ2-4, with D tentatively TRBD2 (7 bases). CDR1 is SGHTA and CDR2 is FQGNSA in the germline V gene. With 1 base removed from V and 9 bases from J, the gap between germline ends came to 16 bases. This CDR3 comprises 15 residues.